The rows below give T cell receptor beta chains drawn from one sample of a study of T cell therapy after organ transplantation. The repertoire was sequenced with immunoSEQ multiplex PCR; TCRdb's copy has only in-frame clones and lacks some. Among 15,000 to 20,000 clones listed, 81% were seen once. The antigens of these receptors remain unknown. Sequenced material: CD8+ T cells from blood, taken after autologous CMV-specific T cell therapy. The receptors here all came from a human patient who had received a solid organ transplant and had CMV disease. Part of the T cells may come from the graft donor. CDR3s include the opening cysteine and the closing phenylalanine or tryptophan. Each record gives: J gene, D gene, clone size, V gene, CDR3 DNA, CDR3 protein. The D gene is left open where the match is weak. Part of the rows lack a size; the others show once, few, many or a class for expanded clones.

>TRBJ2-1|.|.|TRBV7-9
TGTGCCAGCAGCAAAGCGCTTAGCTCCTACAATGAGCAGTTCTTC
CASSKALSSYNEQFF
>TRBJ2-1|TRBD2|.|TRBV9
TGTGCCAGCAGCCCAGGACTAGCGCCTACCTACAATGAGCAGTTCTTC
CASSPGLAPTYNEQFF
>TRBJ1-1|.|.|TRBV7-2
TGTGCCAGCAGCCCCGGACCCGGGAGTGGCACTGAAGCTTTCTTT
CASSPGPGSGTEAFF
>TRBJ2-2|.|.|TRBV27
TGTGCCAGCACGTCGGGGTATGGCACCGGGGAGCTGTTTTTT
CASTSGYGTGELFF
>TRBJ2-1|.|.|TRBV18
TGTGCCAGCTCACCTAGGAGGGCCCTAGGCGATAACTCCTACAATGAGCAGTTCTTC
CASSPRRALGDNSYNEQFF
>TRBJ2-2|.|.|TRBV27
TGTGCCAGCAGTTTAAATGGGGCCGGGAACACCGGGGAGCTGTTTTTT
CASSLNGAGNTGELFF
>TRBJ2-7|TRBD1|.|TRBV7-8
TGTGCCAGCAGCCGTCGGGACAGGGTTTACGAGCAGTACTTC
CASSRRDRVYEQYF
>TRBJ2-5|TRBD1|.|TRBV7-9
TGTGCCAGCAGCTTGGACAGGGGGCGTCGAGAGACCCAGTACTTC
CASSLDRGRRETQYF
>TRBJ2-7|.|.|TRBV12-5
TGTGCTAGTGGTTTGCTACCGCTGAGTCCAGTCCTGGCCGAGCAGTACTTC
CASGLLPLSPVLAEQYF
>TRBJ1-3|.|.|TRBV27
TGTGCCAGCAGTTTGGGACTCAATGGAGGAAACACCATATATTTT
CASSLGLNGGNTIYF
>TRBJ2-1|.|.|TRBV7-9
TGTGCCAGCAGCTCAGGTCCGCGGGAAGGATACAATGAGCAGTTCTTC
CASSSGPREGYNEQFF
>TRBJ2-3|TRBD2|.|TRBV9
TGTGCCAGCAGCGTAGGTGGCGGGAGTTTCGGAGGGAGCACAGATACGCAGTATTTT
CASSVGGGSFGGSTDTQYF
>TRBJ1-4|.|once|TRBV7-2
TGTGCCAGCAGCTACTACCTGGGGGGCATGGGGGAAAAACTGTTTTTT
CASSYYLGGMGEKLFF
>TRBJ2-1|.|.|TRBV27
TGTGCCAGCAGTTTATCTTTGTCTGAGCAGTTCTTC
CASSLSLSEQFF
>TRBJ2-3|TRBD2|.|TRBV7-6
TGTGCCAGCAGCTTAGCGGGCGGGAGGGCCACAGATACGCAGTATTTT
CASSLAGGRATDTQYF
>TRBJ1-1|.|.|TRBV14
TGTGCCAGCAGCCATAGACCCCCTACTGAAGCTTTCTTT
CASSHRPPTEAFF
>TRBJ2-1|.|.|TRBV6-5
TGTGCCAGCAGCAAATTTTCGGACGGCTACAATGAGCAGTTCTTC
CASSKFSDGYNEQFF
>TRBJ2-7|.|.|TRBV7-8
TGTGCCAGCAGCTTGGCTCCCGACTACGAGCAGTACTTC
CASSLAPDYEQYF
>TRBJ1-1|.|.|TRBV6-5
TGTGCCAGCAGTTACTCGGCAGGGACTGAAGCTTTCTTT
CASSYSAGTEAFF
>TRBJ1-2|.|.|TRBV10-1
TGCGCCAGCAGTGAGAGGGGGGGTGGCTACACCTTC
CASSERGGGYTF
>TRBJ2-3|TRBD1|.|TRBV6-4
TGTGCCAGCAGTGACTGGGCGACAGGGCTTACAGATACGCAGTATTTT
CASSDWATGLTDTQYF
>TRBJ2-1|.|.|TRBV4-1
TGCGCCAGCAGCCCCCAGCGTTCTGGGTTATCCTACAATGAGCAGTTCTTC
CASSPQRSGLSYNEQFF
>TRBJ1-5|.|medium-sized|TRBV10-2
TGCGCCAGCGCCGCCGCAGGGAGCAATCAGCCCCAGCATTTT
CASAAAGSNQPQHF
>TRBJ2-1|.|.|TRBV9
TGTGCCAGCAGCGTAGATCAGGAGGAGCAGTTCTTC
CASSVDQEEQFF
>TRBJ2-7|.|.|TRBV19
TGTGCCAGTAGTATAGGCACCCTCGAGCAGTACTTC
CASSIGTLEQYF
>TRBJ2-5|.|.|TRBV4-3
TGCGCCAGCAGCCAAGTACTAGCCAAGAGGACCCAGTACTTC
CASSQVLAKRTQYF
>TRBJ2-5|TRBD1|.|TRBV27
TGTGCCAGCAGGGGACAGGGGTGGGAGACCCAGTACTTC
CASRGQGWETQYF
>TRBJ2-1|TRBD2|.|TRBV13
TGTGCCAGCAATAGCGGGAGCTACAATGAGCAGTTCTTC
CASNSGSYNEQFF
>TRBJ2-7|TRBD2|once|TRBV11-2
TGTGCCAGCAGCCCGGGACTAGCTCTCTACGAGCAGTACTTC
CASSPGLALYEQYF
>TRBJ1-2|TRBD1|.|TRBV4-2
TGTGCCAGCAGCCAAGTAGCAGACAGGGCGGACGGCTACACCTTC
CASSQVADRADGYTF